This TCR beta chain is drawn from a study of PD-1 blockade in classical Hodgkin lymphoma (dated by TCRdb to 2020 to 2022). For the study in its entirety: Nivolumab dosing was 3 mg/kg intravenously every 2 weeks, continuing until either disease progression or unacceptable toxicity. A peripheral blood immune signature of response to PD-1 blockade in classical Hodgkin lymphoma was defined using TCR beta sequencing and CyTOF.

Points the paper makes about the study in general: Newly diagnosed patients were reported to have lower baseline TCR diversity than healthy donors, and relapsed/refractory patients were reported to have lower baseline TCR diversity still. Lower diversity was observed in patients in whom nivolumab was started less than 1 year after ASCT, and these patients were excluded from later analyses so that confounding by immune reconstitution would be avoided. Only a single clinical trial cohort was studied, and what caused the repertoire differences, possibly disease activity or prior therapy, remained undefined. By C4D1, a significant rise was seen in CD4+ TCR diversity but not in CD8+ TCR diversity (p=0.0027 vs p=0.16), and the rise was most apparent among complete responders (p=0.02). Trial patients with a complete response had baseline diversity similar to that of newly diagnosed patients, while partial responders and progressors had significantly lower diversity.

On this clone: Its antigen is still unknown. Base-call qualities are not available, and no considerably larger clone is one nucleotide away.

What this sample's time point label stands for: cycle 1 day 1 (C1D1), immediately before nivolumab initiation. Relapse after autologous stem cell transplantation had occurred in all trial patients, and cohorts A, B and C were distinguished by prior brentuximab vedotin exposure. A total of around 60 patients with relapsed/refractory classical Hodgkin lymphoma made up the trial cohort, and each patient's best overall response was complete response, partial response or progressive disease. Single-agent nivolumab was administered to trial patients in the multi-cohort phase II CheckMate 205 trial. An independent review committee assessed best overall response by applying the 2007 International Working Group response criteria. Trial PBMCs were collected just before the start of nivolumab (C1D1) and during therapy at cycle 2 day 1 and cycle 4 day 1. Peripheral blood was collected in 8 mL Vacutainer Cell Preparation Tubes, from which PBMCs were isolated by centrifugation and then cryopreserved.

Trimming costs V 2 bases and J 4 bases, and their ends lie 7 bases apart. CDR1 and CDR2, per the germline V gene (reference sequence), are SGHNT and YYREEE. The CDR3 holds 13 amino acids from the cysteine to the phenylalanine. CDR3 DNA only is kept here, 39 bases in frame from base 1. The Qiagen DNeasy kit was used to extract genomic DNA both from unsorted PBMCs and from the negatively selected CD4+ and CD8+ fractions. Amplification of TCR beta CDR3 regions was done by immunoSEQ multiplex PCR with primers that anneal to V and J segments. A synthetic immune receptor repertoire was used to minimize amplification bias, and any residual bias was removed computationally once sequencing was done. Under the source paper's analysis protocol: Repertoire diversity was quantified as the Shannon entropy index using custom Python scripts. Unsorted, CD4+ and CD8+ repertoires were analyzed separately, except in combined analyses where CD4+ and CD8+ sequences were merged in silico. A clone was considered expanded if an increase in frequency of at least 2-fold after treatment relative to C1D1 was found, and a pseudocount of 0.5 was applied to clones undetected at baseline. Clones with 0 or 1 copy at C1D1 were classified as singleton clones, and clones with 2 or more copies were classified as non-singleton clones. By matching protein sequences in sorted samples from the same patient, clones expanded in unsorted samples were annotated as CD4+, CD8+ or unknown. Diversity changes from C1D1 to C4D1 were tested in paired samples using Wilcoxon tests. Entries here come from immuneACCESS through TCRdb and include only in-frame sequences with V and J called. Some clones fail to appear in such tables; in the studies checked, an unresolved V gene covers under half of the shortfall, and the cause of the remainder is unknown. That table is the source of V, J and clone size, and D and trimming were worked out from the DNA. The sample contains some 24,000 clones, approximately 80% of them found a single time. The top ten clonotypes cover 6.5% to 8% of the sample.

The rearranged chain carries TRBV5-4 and TRBJ2-1; confidence is insufficient to name the D gene. The sequence was collected from a human donor with classical Hodgkin lymphoma. Sample: peripheral blood mononuclear cells (PBMCs), taken at baseline. Here is the DNA: TGTGCCAGCAGCTTCGTGGGGTACAATGAGCAGTTCTTC. Its protein product is CASSFVGYNEQFF.